A selection of T cell receptor beta chains follows, all from one sample in a study of PD-1 blockade in classical Hodgkin lymphoma. Data came from immunoSEQ multiplex PCR; TCRdb stores just in-frame clones and leaves some out. The data show almost 100,000 clones, roughly 92% seen once. The starting material was peripheral blood mononuclear cells (PBMCs), obtained at baseline. These receptors came from a human donor with classical Hodgkin lymphoma. Each CDR3 is given with its conserved first and last residue. The D gene is left open where the match is weak. Only part of the rows carry a size: once, few, many, or a class if the clone is expanded.

V gene	J gene	D gene	clone size	CDR3 protein	CDR3 DNA
TRBV27	TRBJ2-3	NA	NA	CASSLNGRLADTQYF	TGTGCCAGCAGTTTAAATGGGAGGTTGGCGGATACGCAGTATTTT
TRBV28	TRBJ1-1	TRBD1	few	CASSRQDRGNTEAFF	TGTGCCAGCAGTCGCCAGGACAGGGGGAACACTGAAGCTTTCTTT
TRBV2	TRBJ2-3	NA	NA	CASRSTDTQYF	TGTGCCAGCCGGTCCACAGATACGCAGTATTTT
TRBV7-9	TRBJ1-4	TRBD1	NA	CASSKLPGQGEKLFF	TGTGCCAGCAGCAAACTCCCGGGACAGGGCGAAAAACTGTTTTTT
TRBV5-1	TRBJ2-5	TRBD2	NA	CASSSEPGGETQYF	TGCGCCAGCAGCTCGGAGCCGGGAGGTGAGACCCAGTACTTC
TRBV6-1	TRBJ2-3	NA	NA	CASSRADTQYF	TGTGCCAGCAGCAGGGCGGATACGCAGTATTTT
TRBV7-2	TRBJ2-2	NA	once	CASSLGVIGRVGTGELFF	TGTGCCAGCAGCTTAGGGGTTATCGGCAGGGTAGGCACCGGGGAGCTGTTTTTT
TRBV19	TRBJ1-5	NA	NA	CASSEIRVLFVQPQHF	TGTGCCAGTAGTGAGATAAGGGTCCTTTTCGTTCAGCCCCAGCATTTT
TRBV14	TRBJ1-1	NA	NA	CASSLGNTEAFF	TGTGCCAGCAGCCTGGGGAACACTGAAGCTTTCTTT
TRBV28	TRBJ2-2	NA	NA	CASSLWGPGELFF	TGTGCCAGCAGTTTATGGGGTCCCGGGGAGCTGTTTTTT
TRBV6-6	TRBJ1-1	NA	NA	CASSYRSGMNTEAFF	TGTGCCAGCAGTTACAGGTCAGGTATGAACACTGAAGCTTTCTTT
TRBV6-6	TRBJ1-2	NA	NA	CATFTRGYGYTF	TGTGCCACCTTCACTCGTGGCTATGGCTACACCTTC
TRBV6-5	TRBJ2-7	NA	NA	CASSYGLGSSYEQYF	TGTGCCAGCAGTTACGGTCTGGGCAGCTCCTACGAGCAGTACTTC
TRBV5-1	TRBJ2-3	NA	NA	CASRPSRVADTQYF	TGCGCCAGCAGACCCTCTCGAGTCGCAGATACGCAGTATTTT
TRBV30	TRBJ1-2	NA	NA	CAWSVRRLYGYTF	TGTGCCTGGAGTGTACGCAGGCTCTATGGCTACACCTTC
TRBV5-1	TRBJ2-7	NA	NA	CASSLDASAYEQYF	TGCGCCAGCAGCTTGGATGCTAGCGCCTACGAGCAGTACTTC
TRBV5-4	TRBJ2-7	NA	NA	CASSLGAGTEQYF	TGTGCCAGCAGCTTGGGAGCAGGGACCGAGCAGTACTTC
TRBV20-1	TRBJ2-1	NA	once	CSALYNEQFF	TGCAGTGCCTTGTACAATGAGCAGTTCTTC
TRBV11-2	TRBJ2-7	NA	NA	CAVGFGYEQYF	TGTGCAGTGGGGTTTGGCTACGAGCAGTACTTC
TRBV2	TRBJ2-7	NA	few	CASSEIRISYEQYF	TGTGCCAGCAGTGAAATCAGGATTTCCTACGAGCAGTACTTC
TRBV7-9	TRBJ1-4	TRBD1	few	CASSPTGTVNEKLFF	TGTGCCAGCAGCCCAACCGGGACAGTGAATGAAAAACTGTTTTTT
TRBV5-1	TRBJ2-3	TRBD1	NA	CASSLAGDRVTDTQYF	TGCGCCAGCAGCTTGGCGGGGGACAGGGTGACAGATACGCAGTATTTT
TRBV27	TRBJ2-5	TRBD2	NA	CASRPRGLAGGPAKTQYF	TGTGCCAGCAGGCCTAGGGGACTAGCGGGAGGGCCGGCGAAGACCCAGTACTTC
TRBV10-1	TRBJ2-2	NA	NA	CASSDFGLGLAGELFF	TGCGCCAGCAGTGATTTCGGGTTAGGTTTGGCCGGGGAGCTGTTTTTT
TRBV6-5	TRBJ2-5	NA	once	CASSYLGQETQYF	TGTGCCAGCAGTTACCTAGGGCAAGAGACCCAGTACTTC
TRBV19	TRBJ2-1	TRBD2	NA	CASRTELAEPSQFF	TGTGCCAGTAGGACCGAACTAGCGGAGCCTTCTCAGTTCTTC
TRBV14	TRBJ2-2	TRBD2	few	CASSQTASGIRTGELFF	TGTGCCAGCAGCCAAACGGCTAGCGGGATCCGGACCGGGGAGCTGTTTTTT
TRBV19	TRBJ2-5	TRBD2	NA	CASKVAGGPQETQYF	TGTGCCAGTAAAGTCGCGGGAGGGCCCCAAGAGACCCAGTACTTC
TRBV5-1	TRBJ1-2	TRBD1	NA	CASSLDRDRGLYGYTF	TGCGCCAGCAGCTTGGATCGGGACAGGGGGTTGTATGGCTACACCTTC
TRBV29-1	TRBJ1-2	TRBD1	NA	CSVGGQGDGYTF	TGCAGCGTTGGGGGACAGGGGGATGGCTACACCTTC